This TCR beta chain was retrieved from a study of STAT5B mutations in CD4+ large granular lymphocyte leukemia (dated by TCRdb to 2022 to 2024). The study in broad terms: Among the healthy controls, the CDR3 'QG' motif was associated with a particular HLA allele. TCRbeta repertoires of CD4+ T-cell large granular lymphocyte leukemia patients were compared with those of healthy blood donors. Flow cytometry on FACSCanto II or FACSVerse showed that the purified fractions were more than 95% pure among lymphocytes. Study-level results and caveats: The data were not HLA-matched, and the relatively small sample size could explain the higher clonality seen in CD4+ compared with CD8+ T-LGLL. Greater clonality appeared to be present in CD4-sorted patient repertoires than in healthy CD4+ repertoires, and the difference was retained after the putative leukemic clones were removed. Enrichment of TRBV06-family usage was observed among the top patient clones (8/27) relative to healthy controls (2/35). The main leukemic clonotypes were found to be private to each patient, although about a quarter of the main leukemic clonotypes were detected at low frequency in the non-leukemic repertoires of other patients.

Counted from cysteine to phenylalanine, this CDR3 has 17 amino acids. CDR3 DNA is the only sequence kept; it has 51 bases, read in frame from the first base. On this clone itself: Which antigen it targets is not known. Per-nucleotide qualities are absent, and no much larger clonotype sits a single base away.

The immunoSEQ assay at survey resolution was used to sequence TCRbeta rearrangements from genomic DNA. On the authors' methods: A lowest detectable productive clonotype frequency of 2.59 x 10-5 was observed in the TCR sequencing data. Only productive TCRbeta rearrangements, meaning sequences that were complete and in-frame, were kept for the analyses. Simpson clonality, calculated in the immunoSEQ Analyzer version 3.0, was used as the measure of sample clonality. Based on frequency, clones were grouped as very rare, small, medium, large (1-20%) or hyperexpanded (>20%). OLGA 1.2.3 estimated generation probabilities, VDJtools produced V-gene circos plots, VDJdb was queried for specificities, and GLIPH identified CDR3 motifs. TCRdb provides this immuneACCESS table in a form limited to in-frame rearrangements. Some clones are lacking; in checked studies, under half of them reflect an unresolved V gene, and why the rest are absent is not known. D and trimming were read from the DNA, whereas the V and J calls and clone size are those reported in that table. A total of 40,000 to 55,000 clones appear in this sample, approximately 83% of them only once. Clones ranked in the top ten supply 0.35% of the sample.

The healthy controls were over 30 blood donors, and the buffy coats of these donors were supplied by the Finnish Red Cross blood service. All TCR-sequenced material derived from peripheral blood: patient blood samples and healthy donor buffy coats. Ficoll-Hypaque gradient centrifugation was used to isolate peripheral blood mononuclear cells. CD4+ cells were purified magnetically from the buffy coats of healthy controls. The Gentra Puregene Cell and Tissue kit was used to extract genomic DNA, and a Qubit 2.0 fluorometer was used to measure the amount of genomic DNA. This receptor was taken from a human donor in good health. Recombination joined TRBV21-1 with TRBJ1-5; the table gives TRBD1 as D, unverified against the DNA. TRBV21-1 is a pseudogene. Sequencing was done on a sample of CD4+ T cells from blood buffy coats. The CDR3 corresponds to CASQGQGAFPPNQPQHF. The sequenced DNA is TGTGCCAGCCAGGGACAGGGAGCCTTCCCCCCAAATCAGCCCCAGCATTTT.